This TCR beta chain originates from a study of Graves' ophthalmopathy and Graves' hyperthyroidism. Amplifying from RNA transcripts, the study obtained TCR beta CDR3 regions. After a first-round RT-PCR with HTBI primers, a second-round multiplex PCR was run. TCRdb passed the multiplex PCR reads through MiXCR, listing each CDR3 protein once. Of about 740,000 distinct CDR3 sequences in the sample, 40% were seen once. This clonotype was seen a single time. The sequencing input was peripheral blood. This TCR was recovered from an adult man with Graves' ophthalmopathy.

This CDR3 reads CASSRGDTNYGYTF. The DNA for the CDR3 is TGTGCCAGCAGCCGCGGAGATACAAACTATGGCTACACCTTC. The chain links TRBV7-2 to TRBJ1-2; D is unresolved. CDR3 length: 14 amino acids. The germline V gene has CDR1 SGHTA and CDR2 FQGNSA. Deletions cut 5 bases from V and 2 bases from J, with 12 bases between. Together with reference TRBV7-2 and TRBJ1-2, the CDR3 gives the full variable domain: GAGVSQSPSNKVTEKGKDVELRCDPISGHTALYWYRQSLGQGLEFLIYFQGNSAPDKSGLPSDRFSAERTGGSVSTLTIQRTQQEDSAVYLCASSRGDTNYGYTFGSGTRLTVV.